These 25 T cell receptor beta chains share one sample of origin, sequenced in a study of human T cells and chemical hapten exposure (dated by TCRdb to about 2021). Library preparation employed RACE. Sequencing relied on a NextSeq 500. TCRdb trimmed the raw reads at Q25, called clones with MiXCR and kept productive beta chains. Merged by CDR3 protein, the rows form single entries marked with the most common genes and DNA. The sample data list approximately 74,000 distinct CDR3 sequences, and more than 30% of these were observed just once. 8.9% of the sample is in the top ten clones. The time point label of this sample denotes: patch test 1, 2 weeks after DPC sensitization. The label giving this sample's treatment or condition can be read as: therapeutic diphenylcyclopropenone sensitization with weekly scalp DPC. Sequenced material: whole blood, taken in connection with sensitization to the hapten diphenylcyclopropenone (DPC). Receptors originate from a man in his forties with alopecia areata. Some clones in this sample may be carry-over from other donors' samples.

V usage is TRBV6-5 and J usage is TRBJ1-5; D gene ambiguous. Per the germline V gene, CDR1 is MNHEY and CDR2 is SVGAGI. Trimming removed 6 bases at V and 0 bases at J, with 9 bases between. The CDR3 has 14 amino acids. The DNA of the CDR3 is TGTGCCAGCAGCGACACGTATAGCAATCAGCCCCAGCATTTT. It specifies CASSDTYSNQPQHF.

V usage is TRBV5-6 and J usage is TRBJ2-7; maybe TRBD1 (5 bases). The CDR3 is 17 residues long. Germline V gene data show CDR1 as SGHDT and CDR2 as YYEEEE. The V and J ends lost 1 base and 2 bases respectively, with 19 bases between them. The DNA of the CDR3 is TGTGCCAGCAGCTTGAAAAGGGGCTCTTATTCCACCTACGAGCAGTACTTC. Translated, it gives CASSLKRGSYSTYEQYF.

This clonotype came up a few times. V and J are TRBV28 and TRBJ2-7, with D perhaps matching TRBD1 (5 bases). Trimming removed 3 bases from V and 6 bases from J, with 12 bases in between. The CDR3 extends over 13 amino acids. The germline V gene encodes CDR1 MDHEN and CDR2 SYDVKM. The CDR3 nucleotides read TGTGCCAGCAGTTTCCAGGGCCCTCCCGAGCAGTACTTC. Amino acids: CASSFQGPPEQYF. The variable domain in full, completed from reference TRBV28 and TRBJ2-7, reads DVKVTQSSRYLVKRTGEKVFLECVQDMDHENMFWYRQDPGLGLRLIYFSYDVKMKEKGDIPEGYSVSREKKERFSLILESASTNQTSMYLCASSFQGPPEQYFGPGTRLTVT.

The CDR3 nucleotides read TGTGCCAGCCTCAAGGGTGGCGGGGATCCCTATGGCTACACCTTC. Translation: CASLKGGGDPYGYTF. The chain is built from TRBV2 and TRBJ1-2; D gene uncertain. The CDR3 is 15 residues long. CDR1 and CDR2 from the germline V gene are SNHLY and FYNNEI. The germline V and J ends were trimmed by 8 bases and 4 bases, with 20 bases remaining between them. The full variable domain, with the rest looked up from reference TRBV2 and TRBJ1-2, is EPEVTQTPSHQVTQMGQEVILRCVPISNHLYFYWYRQILGQKVEFLVSFYNNEISEKSEIFDDQFSVERPDGSNFTLKIRSTKLEDSAMYFCASLKGGGDPYGYTFGSGTRLTVV.

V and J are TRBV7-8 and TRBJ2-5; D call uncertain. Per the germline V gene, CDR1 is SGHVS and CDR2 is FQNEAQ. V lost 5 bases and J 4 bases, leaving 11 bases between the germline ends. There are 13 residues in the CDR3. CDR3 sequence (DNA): TGTGCCAGCAGCCCGAGCGCAGGAGAGACCCAGTACTTC. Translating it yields CASSPSAGETQYF.

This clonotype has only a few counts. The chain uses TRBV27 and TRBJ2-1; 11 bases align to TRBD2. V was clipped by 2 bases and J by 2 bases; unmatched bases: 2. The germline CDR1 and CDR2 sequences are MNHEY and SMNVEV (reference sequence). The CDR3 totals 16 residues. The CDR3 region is CASSLTTSGAYNEQFF. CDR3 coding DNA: TGTGCCAGCAGTTTAACGACTAGCGGGGCCTACAATGAGCAGTTCTTC.

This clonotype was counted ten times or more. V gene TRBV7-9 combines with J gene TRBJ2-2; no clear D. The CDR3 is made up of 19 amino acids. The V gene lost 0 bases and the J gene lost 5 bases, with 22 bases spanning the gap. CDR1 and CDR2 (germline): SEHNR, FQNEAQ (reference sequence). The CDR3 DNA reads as TGTGCCAGCAGCTTAGCCTGGGAAGGGTCCCTCTCCAAGACCGGGGAGCTGTTTTTT. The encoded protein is CASSLAWEGSLSKTGELFF.

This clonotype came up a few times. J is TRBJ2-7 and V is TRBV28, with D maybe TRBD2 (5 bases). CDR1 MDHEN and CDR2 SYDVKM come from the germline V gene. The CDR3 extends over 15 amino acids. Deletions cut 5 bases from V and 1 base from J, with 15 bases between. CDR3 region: CASSLGVGISYEQYF. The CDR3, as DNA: TGTGCCAGCAGTCTCGGGGTCGGGATTTCCTACGAGCAGTACTTC.

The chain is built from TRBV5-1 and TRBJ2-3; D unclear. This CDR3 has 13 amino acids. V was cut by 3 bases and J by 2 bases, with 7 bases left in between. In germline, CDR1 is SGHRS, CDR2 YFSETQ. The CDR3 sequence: CASSSLDTDTQYF. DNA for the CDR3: TGCGCCAGCAGCTCCCTAGACACAGATACGCAGTATTTT.

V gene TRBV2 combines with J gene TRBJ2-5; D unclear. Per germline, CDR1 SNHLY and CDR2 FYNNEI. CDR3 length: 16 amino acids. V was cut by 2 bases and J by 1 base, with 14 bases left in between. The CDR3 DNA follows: TGTGCCAGCAGTGAAAGGAGTTTTAGATCCCAAGAGACCCAGTACTTC. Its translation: CASSERSFRSQETQYF.

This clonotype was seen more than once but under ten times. The CDR3 spells CASSRQDLSSYNSPLHF. CDR3 coding DNA: TGCGCCAGCAGCAGACAGGACCTGAGCTCCTATAATTCACCCCTCCACTTT. The J gene is TRBJ1-6, the V gene TRBV5-1; the D gene is possibly TRBD1 (6 bases). CDR3 length equals 17 residues. The V gene lost 4 bases and the J gene lost 0 bases, with 14 bases spanning the gap. CDR1 and CDR2 from the germline V gene are SGHRS and YFSETQ.

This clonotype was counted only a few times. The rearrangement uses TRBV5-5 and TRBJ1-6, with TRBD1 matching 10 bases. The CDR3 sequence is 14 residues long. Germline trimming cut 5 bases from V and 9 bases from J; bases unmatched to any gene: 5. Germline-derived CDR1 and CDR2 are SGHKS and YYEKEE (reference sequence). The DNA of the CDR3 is TGTGCCAGCAGTTCCGGGACAGGGGCTTCACCCCTCCACTTT. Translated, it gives CASSSGTGASPLHF.

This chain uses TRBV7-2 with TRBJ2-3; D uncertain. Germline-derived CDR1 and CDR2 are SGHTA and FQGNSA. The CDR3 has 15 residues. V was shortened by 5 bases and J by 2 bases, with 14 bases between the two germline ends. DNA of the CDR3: TGTGCCAGCAGCCAGAATTTCGCTGCCACAGATACGCAGTATTTT. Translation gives CASSQNFAATDTQYF.

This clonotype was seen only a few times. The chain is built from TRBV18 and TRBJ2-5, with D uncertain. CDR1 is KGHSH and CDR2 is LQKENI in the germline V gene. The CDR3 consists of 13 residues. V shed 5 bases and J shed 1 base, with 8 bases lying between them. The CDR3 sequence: CASSWRTQETQYF. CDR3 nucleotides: TGTGCCAGCTCATGGCGCACCCAAGAGACCCAGTACTTC.

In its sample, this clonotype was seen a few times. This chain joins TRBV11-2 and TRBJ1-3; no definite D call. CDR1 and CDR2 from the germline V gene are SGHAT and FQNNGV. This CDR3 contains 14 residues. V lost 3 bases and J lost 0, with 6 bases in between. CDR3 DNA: TGTGCCAGCAGCTTTCAGATCTCTGGAAACACCATATATTTT. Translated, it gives CASSFQISGNTIYF. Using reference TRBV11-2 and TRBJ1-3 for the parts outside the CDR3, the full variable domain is EAGVAQSPRYKIIEKRQSVAFWCNPISGHATLYWYQQILGQGPKLLIQFQNNGVVDDSQLPKDRFSAERLKGVDSTLKIQPAKLEDSAVYLCASSFQISGNTIYFGEGSWLTVV.

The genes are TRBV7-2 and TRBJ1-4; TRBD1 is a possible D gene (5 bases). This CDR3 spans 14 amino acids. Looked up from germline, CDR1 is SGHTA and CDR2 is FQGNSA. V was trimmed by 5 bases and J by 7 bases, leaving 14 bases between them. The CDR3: CASSHGTLGEKLFF. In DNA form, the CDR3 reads TGTGCCAGCAGCCACGGGACCCTCGGTGAAAAACTGTTTTTT. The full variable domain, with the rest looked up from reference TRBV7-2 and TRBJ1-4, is GAGVSQSPSNKVTEKGKDVELRCDPISGHTALYWYRQSLGQGLEFLIYFQGNSAPDKSGLPSDRFSAERTGGSVSTLTIQRTQQEDSAVYLCASSHGTLGEKLFFGSGTQLSVL.

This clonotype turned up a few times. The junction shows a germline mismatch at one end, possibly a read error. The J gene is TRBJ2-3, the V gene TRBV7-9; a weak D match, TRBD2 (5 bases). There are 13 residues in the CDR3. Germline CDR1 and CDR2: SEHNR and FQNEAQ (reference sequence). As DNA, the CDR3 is TGTGCCAGCAGCTTACCTAGCAGAGATACGCAGTATTTT. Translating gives CASSLPSRDTQYF.

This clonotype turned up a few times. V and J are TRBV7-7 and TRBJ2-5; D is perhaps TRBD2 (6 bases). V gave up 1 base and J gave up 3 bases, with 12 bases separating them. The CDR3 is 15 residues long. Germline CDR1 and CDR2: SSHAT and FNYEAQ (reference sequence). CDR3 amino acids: CASSLGDSGEETQYF. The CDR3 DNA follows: TGTGCCAGCAGCTTAGGAGATTCGGGGGAAGAGACCCAGTACTTC.

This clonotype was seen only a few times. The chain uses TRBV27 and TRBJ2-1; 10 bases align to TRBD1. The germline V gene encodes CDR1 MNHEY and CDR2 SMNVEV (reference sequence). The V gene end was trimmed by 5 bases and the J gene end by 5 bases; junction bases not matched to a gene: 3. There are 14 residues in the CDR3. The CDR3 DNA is TGTGCCAGCAGTCTGGGACAGGGGAACAATGAGCAGTTCTTC. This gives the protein CASSLGQGNNEQFF.

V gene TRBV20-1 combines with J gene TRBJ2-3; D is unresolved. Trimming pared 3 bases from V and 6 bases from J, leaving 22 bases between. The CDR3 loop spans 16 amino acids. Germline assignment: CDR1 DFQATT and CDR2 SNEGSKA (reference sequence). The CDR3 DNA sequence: TGCAGTGCTAGCTGGCCTCGAACCCCCACAGTGGATACGCAGTATTTT. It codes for CSASWPRTPTVDTQYF.

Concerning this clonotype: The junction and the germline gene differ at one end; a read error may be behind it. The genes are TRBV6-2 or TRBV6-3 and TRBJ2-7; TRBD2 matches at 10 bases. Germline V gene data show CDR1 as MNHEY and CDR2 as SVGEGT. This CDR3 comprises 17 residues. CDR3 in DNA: TGTGCCTGCAGCAGCTCACCGCTTAGCGGGAGGTCCTACGAGCAGTACTTC. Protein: CACSSSPLSGRSYEQYF.

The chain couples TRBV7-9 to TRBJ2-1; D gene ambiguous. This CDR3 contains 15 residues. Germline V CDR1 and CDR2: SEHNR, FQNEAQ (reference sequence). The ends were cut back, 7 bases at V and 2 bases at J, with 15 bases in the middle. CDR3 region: CASIPGGLAYNEQFF. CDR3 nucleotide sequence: TGTGCCAGCATCCCCGGTGGGCTAGCCTACAATGAGCAGTTCTTC.

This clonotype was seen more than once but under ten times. CDR3 residues: CASTLTGDNEQFF. In DNA, the CDR3 is TGTGCCAGCACCTTGACAGGGGACAATGAGCAGTTCTTC. The rearrangement joins TRBV3-1 to TRBJ2-1, with 8 bases lining up with TRBD1. Per germline, CDR1 LGHDT and CDR2 YNNKEL (reference sequence). The CDR3 is 13 residues long. V shed 7 bases, J shed 5 bases, and the junction held 4 bases outside the gene matches.

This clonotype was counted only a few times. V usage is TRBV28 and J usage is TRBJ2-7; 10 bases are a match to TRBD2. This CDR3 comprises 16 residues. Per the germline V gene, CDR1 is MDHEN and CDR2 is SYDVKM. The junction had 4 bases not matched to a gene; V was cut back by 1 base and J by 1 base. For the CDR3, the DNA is TGTGCCAGCAGTTTATTAGAAGCGGGAGGGTCCTACGAGCAGTACTTC. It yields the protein CASSLLEAGGSYEQYF.

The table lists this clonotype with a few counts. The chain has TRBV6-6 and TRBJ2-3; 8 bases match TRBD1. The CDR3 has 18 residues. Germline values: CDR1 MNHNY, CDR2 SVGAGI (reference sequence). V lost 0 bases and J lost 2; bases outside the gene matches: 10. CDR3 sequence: CASSYSSDRVILTDTQYF. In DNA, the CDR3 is TGTGCCAGCAGTTACTCCTCGGACAGGGTCATTCTCACAGATACGCAGTATTTT.